This TCR beta chain was observed in a study of neurological immune-mediated disorders. TCRdb called the 5' RACE reads again in MiXCR, with one record for every CDR3 protein. The top ten clones hold 7% to 10% of a sample with about 48,000 distinct CDR3 sequences, roughly an eighth of them seen once. As to time point: longitudinal time-point 3. The table lists this clonotype with many counts. Material for sequencing was PBMCs. This receptor was taken from a male donor with HTLV-1-associated myelopathy (HAM/TSP).

CDR3 coding DNA: TGTGCCAGCAGTTTTAACAGCCCGAACACTGAAGCTTTCTTT. Protein product: CASSFNSPNTEAFF. This rearrangement joins TRBV12-3 or TRBV12-4 to TRBJ1-1; D unclear. Between the trimmed V and J ends, which lost 3 bases and 1 base, there was a span of 9 bases. This CDR3 is 14 amino acids long.